This TCR beta chain stems from a study of T-cell reconstitution after alpha-beta-depleted transplantation in children. Regarding the study as a whole: Two months or so post-transplant, alpha-beta T cells reportedly derived from several hundred expanded graft clones. Surviving recipient T cells and thymic progenitors produced the high day-60 TCRbeta diversity seen in some patients. T-cell counts and diversity at one year following transplant were attributed mainly to newly produced T cells.

This clonotype was seen many times. Its antigen remains unidentified. As it was prepared, the TCRbeta library received unique molecular identifiers. TCRdb passed the PCR reads through MiXCR, listing each CDR3 protein once. The sample holds about 200,000 distinct CDR3 sequences, roughly 7% seen once. The V end was cut by 2 bases, the J end by 7 bases, with 14 bases between. The CDR3 runs 14 residues. Germline V lookup: CDR1 MDHEN, CDR2 SYDVKM. The input for sequencing was PBMCs, taken before TCRalphabeta/CD19-depleted stem cell transplant. This clonotype originated in a boy younger than 10 with acute lymphoblastic leukemia, due to receive a stem cell transplant. V usage is TRBV28 and J usage is TRBJ1-1; D is possibly TRBD1 (5 bases). The CDR3 is CASSLTRVAGEAFF. CDR3 nucleotides: TGTGCCAGCAGTTTAACCAGGGTAGCGGGTGAAGCTTTCTTT.